These 11 T cell receptor beta chains were sequenced from one sample in a study of T cell changes during pregnancy in multiple sclerosis. Profiled with immunoSEQ multiplex PCR; TCRdb holds only in-frame clones, not every one. This sample has around 99,000 clones; about 90% occur once, and the top ten carry about 0.78%. This material consisted of peripheral blood, taken in the third trimester of pregnancy. These receptors originate from a female donor in good health, enrolled as a control in a pregnancy study.

This clone has just one count. The genes are TRBV23-1 and TRBJ1-6; D is uncertain. TRBV23-1 is an ORF for which the function is uncertain. CDR3 length: 15 amino acids. Deletions cut 6 bases from V and 0 bases from J, with 9 bases between. CDR3 sequence reads: CASSPGSSYNSPLHF. In DNA, the CDR3 is TGCGCCAGCAGCCCCGGGAGCTCCTATAATTCACCCCTCCACTTT.

This sequence joins TRBV4-3 and TRBJ2-7, with D maybe TRBD1 (5 bases). This CDR3 is 13 amino acids long. Trimming shortened V by 4 bases and J by 4 bases, and 11 bases separated the two germline ends. The germline V gene has CDR1 LGHNA and CDR2 YSLEER. The CDR3 sequence is CASSLAGSYEQYF. The CDR3 coding sequence is TGCGCCAGCAGCCTCGCAGGGTCGTACGAGCAGTACTTC.

The chain employs TRBV13 and TRBJ2-7; the match to TRBD1 covers 7 bases. The CDR3 contains 15 residues. Trimming removed 4 bases from V and 2 bases from J; junction bases left unmatched: 8. CDR1 is PRHDT, CDR2 FYEKMQ, per germline (reference sequence). Written as DNA, the CDR3 is TGTGCCAGCAGCTCTTGGGGGACAGTTACCTACGAGCAGTACTTC. It is translated as CASSSWGTVTYEQYF.

J is TRBJ2-1 and V is TRBV19; 9 bases align to TRBD1. CDR3 length: 18 amino acids. The ends lost 5 bases at V and 0 bases at J; junction bases unmatched: 11. Germline V CDR1 and CDR2: LNHDA, SQIVND (reference sequence). The CDR3 DNA is TGTGCCAGTAGTTCAACCCGGGACAGGGTAAGCTCCTACAATGAGCAGTTCTTC. This codes for CASSSTRDRVSSYNEQFF. Supplemented by reference TRBV19 and TRBJ2-1, the full variable domain reads DGGITQSPKYLFRKEGQNVTLSCEQNLNHDAMYWYRQDPGQGLRLIYYSQIVNDFQKGDIAEGYSVSREKKESFPLTVTSAQKNPTAFYLCASSSTRDRVSSYNEQFFGPGTRLTVL.

This chain connects TRBV5-1 to TRBJ2-1, with D possibly matching TRBD1 (6 bases). Germline CDR1 reads SGHRS; CDR2 reads YFSETQ. This CDR3 is built from 19 residues. V lost 3 bases, J lost 9 bases, and 31 bases lay in between. In DNA, the CDR3 is TGCGCCAGCAGCTCAGACCTGCAGGGGCGGCGTGTGATTTCGGGTGAGCAGTTCTTC. Its translation is CASSSDLQGRRVISGEQFF.

This rearrangement joins TRBV7-9 to TRBJ1-4; 8 bases line up with TRBD1. The germline V gene encodes CDR1 SEHNR and CDR2 FQNEAQ (reference sequence). This CDR3 has 15 amino acids. With V trimmed by 5 bases and J by 8 bases, 10 bases remained unmatched. DNA for the CDR3: TGTGCCAGCAGCCCGGGACGCAGGGGGCGAGAAAAACTGTTTTTT. It specifies CASSPGRRGREKLFF.

The J gene is TRBJ2-2, the V gene TRBV10-3; 9 positions match TRBD2. CDR3 length: 14 residues. CDR1 ENHRY and CDR2 SYGVKD come from the germline V gene. V shed 5 bases, J shed 5 bases, and the junction held 3 bases outside the gene matches. CDR3 amino acids: CAISPGLATGELFF. The CDR3 DNA sequence: TGTGCCATCAGTCCGGGACTAGCAACCGGGGAGCTGTTTTTT.

Note on this clone: No conserved phenylalanine or tryptophan ends this CDR3, so it is likely a read error. The DNA is omitted, as the CDR3 cannot be located on it reliably, and the CDR3 follows TCRdb's listing. This rearrangement joins TRBV6-5 to TRBJ2-7; the D segment call TRBD2 is taken from the table without a DNA check. Germline V lookup: CDR1 MNHEY, CDR2 SVGAGI. The CDR3 is 11 amino acids long, termini counted. CDR3 protein: CASSLPRSVSI.

The chain carries TRBV15 and TRBJ1-1, with TRBD1 matching 7 bases. The CDR3 sequence is 17 residues long. Unmatched junction bases numbered 10, after V lost 2 bases and J lost 1 base. Per germline, CDR1 LNHNV and CDR2 YYDKDF (reference sequence). This CDR3 is CATSRSATGTSNTEAFF. The CDR3 DNA is TGTGCCACCAGCAGATCAGCGACAGGGACATCGAACACTGAAGCTTTCTTT.

The V and J genes are TRBV4-1 and TRBJ2-7, with no clear D. Germline V gives CDR1 MGHRA, CDR2 YSYEKL. The CDR3 is 16 residues long. V lost 0 bases, J lost 2 bases, and 14 bases lay in between. The CDR3 loop reads CASSQDTPSRAYEQYF. CDR3 coding DNA: TGCGCCAGCAGCCAAGATACACCTAGTCGCGCCTACGAGCAGTACTTC.

The chain combines TRBV6-5 with TRBJ1-2, with D tentatively TRBD1 (5 bases). The ends were cut back, 9 bases at V and 4 bases at J, with 12 bases in the middle. The germline V gene encodes CDR1 MNHEY and CDR2 SVGAGI. The CDR3 spans 12 residues. The CDR3 spells CASWGGSYGYTF. The CDR3 nucleotides read TGTGCCAGTTGGGGGGGGAGCTATGGCTACACCTTC.